A single sample is the source of the 3 T cell receptor beta chains below, sequenced in a study of spatial heterogeneity in lung cancer. Findings of the study overall: Expanded intratumoral alpha and beta TCR counts tracked tumor mutation counts.

TCRdb ran MiXCR on the 5' RACE reads and lists one entry per CDR3 protein. Of some 14,000 distinct CDR3 sequences listed, 2.5% to 3.5% are singletons. Time point here: sample taken at primary tumor resection. Their cognate antigens are unknown. The input for sequencing was lung tumor tissue, taken at surgery. Every receptor here comes from a male donor with early-stage non-small cell lung cancer.

Relative to its sample, this clonotype is medium-sized. The chain carries TRBV28 and TRBJ2-5; D is unresolved. V shed 6 bases and J shed 4 bases, with 12 bases lying between them. Germline V gives CDR1 MDHEN, CDR2 SYDVKM. This CDR3 contains 13 residues. CDR3 residues: CASRWGPRETQYF. The DNA of the CDR3 is TGTGCCAGCAGGTGGGGTCCTCGAGAGACCCAGTACTTC.

A remark on this clonotype: A much larger clonotype is one base distant, so this may be a read error. In DNA form, the CDR3 reads TGCAGTGCCTACCGGACAGTCAATCAGCCCCAGAATTTT. Translated: CSAYRTVNQPQNF. The chain carries TRBV20-1 and TRBJ1-5; possibly TRBD1 for D (6 bases). CDR3 length equals 13 residues. CDR1 is DFQATT and CDR2 is SNEGSKA in the germline V gene (reference sequence).

In the case of this clonotype: With a much larger clone just one base away, this may be a read error. The chain recombines TRBV7-3 with TRBJ1-6; D remains ambiguous. This CDR3 has 13 residues. CDR1 and CDR2 from the germline V gene are SGHTA and FQGTGA. Here the CDR3 reads CASSVFTGSPLNF. The CDR3 nucleotides read TGTGCCAGCAGCGTCTTCACTGGTTCACCCCTCAACTTT.